These 25 T cell receptor beta chains were all obtained from the same sample, sequenced in a study of T cell repertoires in cytomegalovirus infection. MiXCR, run by TCRdb on the reads, gives a single entry per CDR3 protein. Of hundreds of thousands of distinct CDR3 sequences in the sample, approximately 31% were seen once. No antigen has been assigned to these receptors. The input for sequencing was cultured CD8+ T cells from PBMCs, taken from culture after CMV antigen stimulation. The receptors were gathered from a human donor in good health (CMV status not recorded). Some clones in this sample may be carry-over from other donors' samples.

This clonotype has ten or more counts. The gene calls are TRBV7-3 and TRBJ1-1, with 7 bases aligning to TRBD1. The CDR3 has 14 residues. The junction had 4 bases not matched to a gene; V was cut back by 5 bases and J by 1 base. The germline V gene encodes CDR1 SGHTA and CDR2 FQGTGA. The CDR3 bases are TGTGCCAGCAGCAGTGGACAGGCGAACACTGAAGCTTTCTTT. Translating it yields CASSSGQANTEAFF.

J is TRBJ1-3 and V is TRBV29-1; no firm D call. CDR1 and CDR2 from the germline V gene are SQVTM and ANQGSEA. This CDR3 spans 11 amino acids. V lost 4 bases and J lost 8, with 9 bases in between. The CDR3 bases are TGCAGCGTTGTTGGGGAGTACACCATATATTTT. It encodes CSVVGEYTIYF.

This clonotype has a count of ten or more. This chain connects TRBV12-3 or TRBV12-4 to TRBJ2-1; D is possibly TRBD1 (6 bases). The V gene lost 7 bases and the J gene lost 3 bases, with 19 bases spanning the gap. The CDR3 contains 16 residues. Here the CDR3 reads CASNPVPGQLYNEQFF. For the CDR3, the DNA is TGTGCCAGCAACCCAGTCCCCGGACAGCTCTACAATGAGCAGTTCTTC.

Remarks on this clonotype: Relative to the germline gene, one junction end is altered; a read error may explain this. This sequence joins TRBV6-8 and TRBJ1-1, with no clear D. The CDR3 extends over 10 amino acids. Germline V gene sequence: CDR1 MNHGY, CDR2 SAAAGT. DNA for the CDR3: TGTGCCAGCAAGTGGACTGAAGCTTTTTTT. Translating it yields CASKWTEAFF.

This clonotype has a handful of counts. The V and J genes are TRBV6-5 and TRBJ2-2; D possibly corresponds to TRBD1 (6 bases). Germline V gene data show CDR1 as MNHEY and CDR2 as SVGAGI. The CDR3 consists of 17 residues. V gave up 1 base and J gave up 3 bases, with 15 bases separating them. Here the CDR3 reads CASSYFRTAVYTGELFF. In DNA form, the CDR3 reads TGTGCCAGCAGTTACTTCCGGACAGCGGTTTACACCGGGGAGCTGTTTTTT.

This clonotype came up a few times. The chain has TRBV6-2 or TRBV6-3 and TRBJ2-7; perhaps TRBD2 as D (5 bases). The CDR3 has 12 amino acids. V was cut by 8 bases and J by 2 bases, with 10 bases left in between. Germline V gives CDR1 MNHEY, CDR2 SVGEGT. CDR3 residues: CASLGLAYEQYF. CDR3 bases: TGTGCCAGCTTAGGACTTGCCTACGAGCAGTACTTC.

The V gene is TRBV10-1, the J gene TRBJ2-5; 11 positions agree with TRBD1. The CDR3 is 15 amino acids. Germline V gene lookup returns CDR1 WNHNN and CDR2 SYGVQD (reference sequence). The trim removed 4 bases at V and 5 bases at J, leaving 6 bases unmatched. The CDR3 reads CASSGGQGGQETQYF. Here the CDR3 DNA reads TGCGCCAGCAGTGGGGGACAGGGGGGGCAGGAGACCCAGTACTTC.

This clonotype was recorded many times. The chain couples TRBV7-9 to TRBJ2-3; TRBD2 agrees at 11 bases. There are 15 residues in the CDR3. Germline-derived CDR1 and CDR2 are SEHNR and FQNEAQ (reference sequence). V lost 6 bases, J lost 4 bases, and 6 bases stayed unmatched. This CDR3 is CASSSPSGGSDTQYF. As DNA, the CDR3 is TGTGCCAGCAGTTCCCCTAGCGGGGGGTCAGATACGCAGTATTTT.

This clonotype was detected only a few times. The chain uses TRBV10-3 and TRBJ2-7; D might be TRBD1 (6 bases). Germline CDR1 is ENHRY and CDR2 is SYGVKD. V was cut by 6 bases and J by 5 bases, with 11 bases left in between. This CDR3 has 12 residues. CDR3 sequence reads: CAIRGTKDEQYV. As DNA, the CDR3 is TGTGCCATCAGAGGGACAAAGGACGAGCAGTACGTC.

This clonotype showed up just a few times. The chain uses TRBV6-2 or TRBV6-3 and TRBJ2-7; 8 bases line up with TRBD1. The V gene's germline CDR1 is MNHEY and CDR2 SVGEGT. The CDR3 is made up of 15 amino acids. The V gene end was trimmed by 3 bases and the J gene end by 7 bases; junction bases not matched to a gene: 11. CDR3 DNA: TGTGCCAGCAGTTATAAGGGGACAGGCGGTGGTGAGCAGTACGTC. It translates to CASSYKGTGGGEQYV.

The chain carries TRBV27 and TRBJ1-2, with D tentatively TRBD1 (5 bases). CDR1 is MNHEY, CDR2 SMNVEV, per germline (reference sequence). Between the trimmed V and J ends, which lost 3 bases and 4 bases, there was a span of 15 bases. The CDR3 is 15 amino acids. CDR3: CASSFRGGRGYGYTF. For the CDR3, the DNA is TGTGCCAGCAGTTTTAGGGGCGGTAGAGGCTATGGCTACACCTTC.

The gene calls are TRBV6-2 or TRBV6-3 and TRBJ2-7; no definite D call. Germline assignment: CDR1 MNHEY and CDR2 SVGEGT. The length of the CDR3 is 12 residues. V was trimmed by 0 bases and J by 5 bases, leaving 5 bases between them. The CDR3 region has the DNA TGTGCCAGCAGTTACTCCCGAAACGAGCAGTACGTC. Its protein is CASSYSRNEQYV.

The chain uses TRBV20-1 and TRBJ1-2, with TRBD1 as a possible D gene (5 bases). Per the germline V gene, CDR1 is DFQATT and CDR2 is SNEGSKA (reference sequence). There are 14 residues in the CDR3. V was cut by 4 bases and J by 4 bases, with 16 bases left in between. CDR3 sequence: CSAIRPGRPYGYTF. In DNA, the CDR3 is TGCAGTGCTATCAGGCCGGGACGGCCCTATGGCTACACCTTC.

The V call is TRBV20-1, the J call TRBJ1-1; the D gene is possibly TRBD1 (5 bases). The germline V gene has CDR1 DFQATT and CDR2 SNEGSKA (reference sequence). The CDR3 consists of 13 residues. The V gene lost 1 base and the J gene lost 3 bases, with 9 bases spanning the gap. The CDR3 loop is CSARGWGDTEAFF. The DNA of the CDR3 is TGCAGTGCTAGAGGGTGGGGGGACACTGAAGCTTTCTTT.

J is TRBJ2-7 and V is TRBV20-1; no reliable D call. The CDR3 runs 14 residues. Per germline, CDR1 DFQATT and CDR2 SNEGSKA (reference sequence). The V end was cut by 6 bases, the J end by 6 bases, with 21 bases between. The DNA for the CDR3 is TGCAGTGCGGCCGAACCCACGCCCCTACTCGAGCAGTACTTC. Translated: CSAAEPTPLLEQYF.

In its sample, this clonotype was seen a few times. The V call is TRBV6-6, the J call TRBJ1-3; a possible D gene is TRBD1 (6 bases). The germline V gene has CDR1 MNHNY and CDR2 SVGAGI (reference sequence). V lost 4 bases and J 0 bases, leaving 13 bases between the germline ends. The CDR3 is 16 residues long. This chain's CDR3 is CASSSRDTNSGNTIYF. In nucleotides, the CDR3 is TGTGCCAGCAGTTCCCGGGACACGAACTCTGGAAACACCATATATTTT.

This clonotype was counted a few times. V and J are TRBV7-8 and TRBJ2-3; D may correspond to TRBD1 or TRBD2 (7 bases each). CDR1 is SGHVS and CDR2 is FQNEAQ in the germline V gene. The V end was cut by 5 bases, the J end by 2 bases, with 23 bases between. The CDR3 is 18 amino acids. The CDR3 loop reads CASSDPQGGRGHTDTQYF. CDR3 DNA sequence: TGTGCCAGCAGCGACCCCCAGGGGGGGCGGGGCCACACAGATACGCAGTATTTT.

This chain links TRBV19 with TRBJ2-7; no clear D gene. This CDR3 has 14 amino acids. Germline CDR1 reads LNHDA; CDR2 reads SQIVND (reference sequence). The V end was cut by 3 bases, the J end by 1 base, with 10 bases between. The CDR3 DNA sequence: TGTGCCAGTAGTATTTTTTTTGGTTCCTACGAGCAGTACGTC. This codes for CASSIFFGSYEQYV.

This clonotype was seen many times. The chain carries TRBV7-9 and TRBJ1-5; D is unclear. In germline, CDR1 is SEHNR, CDR2 FQNEAQ (reference sequence). The germline V and J ends were trimmed by 4 bases and 5 bases, with 6 bases remaining between them. This CDR3 spans 12 amino acids. CDR3 sequence: CASSYQHQPQHF. DNA of the CDR3: TGTGCCAGCAGCTATCAACATCAGCCCCAGCATTTT.

This clonotype showed up many times. The V call is TRBV7-8, the J call TRBJ1-5; unclear D gene. The CDR3 has 13 residues. With 5 bases removed from V and 9 bases from J, the gap between germline ends came to 14 bases. CDR1 and CDR2 from the germline V gene are SGHVS and FQNEAQ. CDR3 nucleotides: TGTGCCAGCAGCCTGGACGAGATCAGGCCCCAGCATTTT. This codes for CASSLDEIRPQHF.

This clonotype was observed at least ten times. The rearrangement links TRBV7-9 to TRBJ1-1, with D possibly being TRBD1 (6 bases). V was shortened by 7 bases and J by 6 bases, with 15 bases between the two germline ends. Germline V CDR1 and CDR2: SEHNR, FQNEAQ (reference sequence). CDR3 length: 13 residues. The CDR3 protein is CASTLGGGPEAFF. CDR3 DNA sequence: TGTGCCAGCACCCTAGGAGGGGGGCCTGAAGCTTTCTTT. Looking up the rest from reference TRBV7-9 and TRBJ1-1 gives the full variable domain: DTGVSQNPRHKITKRGQNVTFRCDPISEHNRLYWYRQTLGQGPEFLTYFQNEAQLEKSRLLSDRFSAERPKGSFSTLEIQRTEQGDSAMYLCASTLGGGPEAFFGQGTRLTVV.

This clonotype was recorded at least ten times. The rearrangement joins TRBV28 to TRBJ2-1, with 13 bases fitting TRBD2. Germline CDR1 reads MDHEN; CDR2 reads SYDVKM. The CDR3 sequence is 15 residues long. V gave up 8 bases and J gave up 12 bases; unmatched junction bases: 13. CDR3 amino acids: CASSGQIRTSGRQFF. The CDR3 nucleotides are TGTGCCAGCTCGGGACAGATAAGGACTAGCGGGAGGCAGTTCTTC.

The rearrangement joins TRBV12-3 or TRBV12-4 to TRBJ2-5; 8 nucleotides align to TRBD2. This CDR3 has 14 amino acids. V lost 4 bases to trimming and J lost 5 bases; unmatched junction nucleotides: 6. In DNA, the CDR3 is TGTGCCAGCAGTTCTCTACGGGGGGGGGAGACCCAGTACTTC. Translated, it gives CASSSLRGGETQYF.

This clonotype was observed a few times. The genes are TRBV7-3 and TRBJ1-3, with 7 bases lining up with TRBD1. This CDR3 region has 15 residues. Germline-derived CDR1 and CDR2 are SGHTA and FQGTGA. V lost 5 bases and J lost 0; bases outside the gene matches: 4. CDR3 region: CASSPGQFSGNTIYF. CDR3 sequence (DNA): TGTGCCAGCAGCCCGGGACAGTTCTCTGGAAACACCATATATTTT.

The rearrangement joins TRBV28 to TRBJ2-5; TRBD2 aligns across 10 bases. This CDR3 contains 17 residues. CDR1 and CDR2 from the germline V gene are MDHEN and SYDVKM. V trimming: 5 bases; J trimming: 4 bases; junction bases outside the gene matches: 13. CDR3 loop: CASSPWGRAGGRETQYF. In DNA, the CDR3 is TGTGCCAGCAGTCCCTGGGGCCGAGCGGGGGGGCGAGAGACCCAGTACTTC.